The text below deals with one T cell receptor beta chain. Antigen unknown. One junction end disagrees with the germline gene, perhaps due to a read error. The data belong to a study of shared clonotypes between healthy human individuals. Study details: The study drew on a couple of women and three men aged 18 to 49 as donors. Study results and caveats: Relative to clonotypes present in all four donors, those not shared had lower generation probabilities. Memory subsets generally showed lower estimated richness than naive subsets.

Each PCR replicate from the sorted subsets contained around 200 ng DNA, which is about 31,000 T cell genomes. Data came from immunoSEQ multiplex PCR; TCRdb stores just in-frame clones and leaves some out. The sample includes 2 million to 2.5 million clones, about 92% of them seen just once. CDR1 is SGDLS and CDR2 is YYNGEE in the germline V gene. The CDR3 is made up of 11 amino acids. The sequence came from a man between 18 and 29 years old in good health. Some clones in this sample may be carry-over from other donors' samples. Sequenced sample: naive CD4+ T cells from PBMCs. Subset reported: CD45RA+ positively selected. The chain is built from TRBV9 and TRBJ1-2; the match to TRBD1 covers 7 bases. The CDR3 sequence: CASSMGQPLFF. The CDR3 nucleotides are TGTGCCAGCAGCATGGGACAGCCTCTTTTCTTC. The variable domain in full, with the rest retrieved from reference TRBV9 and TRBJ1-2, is DSGVTQTPKHLITATGQRVTLRCSPRSGDLSVYWYQQSLDQGLQFLIQYYNGEERAKGNILERFSAQQFPDLHSELNLSSLELGDSALYFCASSMGQPLFFGSGTRLTVV.